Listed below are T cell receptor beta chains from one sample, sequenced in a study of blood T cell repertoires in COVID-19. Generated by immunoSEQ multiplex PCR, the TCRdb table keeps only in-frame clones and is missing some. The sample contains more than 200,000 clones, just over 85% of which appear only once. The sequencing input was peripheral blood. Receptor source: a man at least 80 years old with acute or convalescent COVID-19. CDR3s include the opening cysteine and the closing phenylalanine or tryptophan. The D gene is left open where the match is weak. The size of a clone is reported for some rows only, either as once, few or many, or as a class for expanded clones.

cdr3_nt: TGTGCCAGCAGTGAATCTCGGGGACAGCCTTACGAGCAGTACTTC
cdr3_aa: CASSESRGQPYEQYF
cdr3_length: 15
j_call: TRBJ2-7
d_call: TRBD1
clone_size: once
v_call: TRBV25-1

cdr3_nt: TGTGCCAGTAGTCCCCGGGACAGGGAAGCTTTCTTT
cdr3_aa: CASSPRDREAFF
cdr3_length: 12
j_call: TRBJ1-1
d_call: TRBD1
clone_size: few
v_call: TRBV19

cdr3_nt: TGTGCCAGTCAACTAGCGGGAGGGCAAGAGACCCAGTACTTC
cdr3_aa: CASQLAGGQETQYF
cdr3_length: 14
j_call: TRBJ2-5
d_call: TRBD2
clone_size: .
v_call: TRBV28

cdr3_nt: TGCGCCAGCAGGAGCGGGAGGCTAAACAATGAGCAGTTCTTC
cdr3_aa: CASRSGRLNNEQFF
cdr3_length: 14
j_call: TRBJ2-1
d_call: TRBD2
clone_size: .
v_call: TRBV5-1

cdr3_nt: TGTGCCAGCAGTGAGAGTAGTGCTGGGGCCAACGTCCTGACTTTC
cdr3_aa: CASSESSAGANVLTF
cdr3_length: 15
j_call: TRBJ2-6
d_call: .
clone_size: .
v_call: TRBV6-1

cdr3_nt: TGTGCCAGCACCGTGGGGGACAGCTCAGGGTCACCCCTCCACTTT
cdr3_aa: CASTVGDSSGSPLHF
cdr3_length: 15
j_call: TRBJ1-6
d_call: TRBD1
clone_size: .
v_call: TRBV19

cdr3_nt: TGTGCCAGCAGCACGGACAGGTATCACAATGAGCAGTTCTTC
cdr3_aa: CASSTDRYHNEQFF
cdr3_length: 14
j_call: TRBJ2-1
d_call: TRBD1
clone_size: once
v_call: TRBV7-3

cdr3_nt: TGTGCCAGCACACTCACTAACCGGAACACTGAAGCTTTCTTT
cdr3_aa: CASTLTNRNTEAFF
cdr3_length: 14
j_call: TRBJ1-1
d_call: .
clone_size: .
v_call: TRBV6-5

cdr3_nt: TGTGCCAGCAGTTACGAGGGACTCAGGAACACTGAAGCTTTCTTT
cdr3_aa: CASSYEGLRNTEAFF
cdr3_length: 15
j_call: TRBJ1-1
d_call: .
clone_size: .
v_call: TRBV6-6

cdr3_nt: TGTGCCAGCTCAACGGCAGGAGAAGCTTTCTTT
cdr3_aa: CASSTAGEAFF
cdr3_length: 11
j_call: TRBJ1-1
d_call: .
clone_size: few
v_call: TRBV18

cdr3_nt: TGTGCCAGCAGCCAAGAGGAGGGCCTGCGCTACGAGCAGTACTTC
cdr3_aa: CASSQEEGLRYEQYF
cdr3_length: 15
j_call: TRBJ2-7
d_call: .
clone_size: once
v_call: TRBV3-1/TRBV3-2

cdr3_nt: TGTGCCAGTAGTGTTACTCGGACTAGGGGGACTGAAGCTTTCTTT
cdr3_aa: CASSVTRTRGTEAFF
cdr3_length: 15
j_call: TRBJ1-1
d_call: .
clone_size: once
v_call: TRBV19

cdr3_nt: TGCGCCAGCAGTGGGACCGGAGGGGAGTCTGAAGCTTTCTTT
cdr3_aa: CASSGTGGESEAFF
cdr3_length: 14
j_call: TRBJ1-1
d_call: .
clone_size: .
v_call: TRBV10-2

cdr3_nt: TGTGCCAGCAGCCAAGGACAGGGTTTTACTGGAAACACCATATATTTT
cdr3_aa: CASSQGQGFTGNTIYF
cdr3_length: 16
j_call: TRBJ1-3
d_call: TRBD1
clone_size: .
v_call: TRBV14

cdr3_nt: TGTGCCAGCAGCTCACAGGGAGAACAAGAGACCCAGTACTTC
cdr3_aa: CASSSQGEQETQYF
cdr3_length: 14
j_call: TRBJ2-5
d_call: .
clone_size: .
v_call: TRBV7-2

cdr3_nt: TGTGCCAGCAGCCAAGGGACAGGGGTGGGACGGGATGGCTACACCTTC
cdr3_aa: CASSQGTGVGRDGYTF
cdr3_length: 16
j_call: TRBJ1-2
d_call: TRBD1
clone_size: .
v_call: TRBV3-1/TRBV3-2

cdr3_nt: TGCGCCAGCAGCTTGCAGGCAGACCAAGAGACCCAGTACTTC
cdr3_aa: CASSLQADQETQYF
cdr3_length: 14
j_call: TRBJ2-5
d_call: .
clone_size: .
v_call: TRBV5-1

cdr3_nt: TGCGCCAGCAGCTCGAGCGGGGGGACCTCCCAAGAGACCCAGTACTTC
cdr3_aa: CASSSSGGTSQETQYF
cdr3_length: 16
j_call: TRBJ2-5
d_call: TRBD2
clone_size: .
v_call: TRBV5-1

cdr3_nt: TGTGCCAGCAGTTTCCGGGACAGGGTTTCACCCCTCCACTTT
cdr3_aa: CASSFRDRVSPLHF
cdr3_length: 14
j_call: TRBJ1-6
d_call: TRBD1
clone_size: .
v_call: TRBV27

cdr3_nt: TGCGCCAGCAGCCCAGGGGCGCACGAGGGAATTGAAGCTTTCTTT
cdr3_aa: CASSPGAHEGIEAFF
cdr3_length: 15
j_call: TRBJ1-1
d_call: .
clone_size: .
v_call: TRBV5-1

cdr3_nt: TGTGCCAGTAGTTTTCGACAGGGGGCCAACGTCCTGACTTTC
cdr3_aa: CASSFRQGANVLTF
cdr3_length: 14
j_call: TRBJ2-6
d_call: .
clone_size: .
v_call: TRBV19

cdr3_nt: TGTGCCAGCAGCGAGGACAGGAACACTGAAGCTTTCTTT
cdr3_aa: CASSEDRNTEAFF
cdr3_length: 13
j_call: TRBJ1-1
d_call: .
clone_size: few
v_call: TRBV6-4

cdr3_nt: TGTGCCAGCAGTTCCCGGGGGTCATACTCTGGAAACACCATATATTTT
cdr3_aa: CASSSRGSYSGNTIYF
cdr3_length: 16
j_call: TRBJ1-3
d_call: .
clone_size: .
v_call: TRBV27

cdr3_nt: TGTGCCACCCCGCACAGGGTCGGCTACACCTTC
cdr3_aa: CATPHRVGYTF
cdr3_length: 11
j_call: TRBJ1-2
d_call: .
clone_size: once
v_call: TRBV24-1

cdr3_nt: TGTGCCAGTAGTAACCCCCCAGGGGAGACCCAGTACTTC
cdr3_aa: CASSNPPGETQYF
cdr3_length: 13
j_call: TRBJ2-5
d_call: .
clone_size: few
v_call: TRBV19

cdr3_nt: TGTGCCAGTAGTATGGCGCGGACTAGCGGGTCCACCGGGGAGCTGTTTTTT
cdr3_aa: CASSMARTSGSTGELFF
cdr3_length: 17
j_call: TRBJ2-2
d_call: TRBD2
clone_size: .
v_call: TRBV19

cdr3_nt: TGCGCCAGCAGCACCCGGGGGGACTCTGGGGCCAACGTCCTGACTTTC
cdr3_aa: CASSTRGDSGANVLTF
cdr3_length: 16
j_call: TRBJ2-6
d_call: TRBD2
clone_size: .
v_call: TRBV5-1

cdr3_nt: TGCGCCAGCAGCCTGGGACAGGTATTAATGAACACTGAAGCTTTCTTT
cdr3_aa: CASSLGQVLMNTEAFF
cdr3_length: 16
j_call: TRBJ1-1
d_call: TRBD1
clone_size: .
v_call: TRBV5-1

cdr3_nt: TGTGCCAGTTTGGACAGGGCTAATGAAAAACTGTTTTTT
cdr3_aa: CASLDRANEKLFF
cdr3_length: 13
j_call: TRBJ1-4
d_call: TRBD1
clone_size: .
v_call: TRBV19

cdr3_nt: TGTGCCAGCAGTAGCCGGGACTTCCCTAATCAGCCCCAGCATTTT
cdr3_aa: CASSSRDFPNQPQHF
cdr3_length: 15
j_call: TRBJ1-5
d_call: .
clone_size: .
v_call: TRBV6-5

cdr3_nt: TGTGCCAGCAGCCGGTCCGGGGGACAGGGAGAAAAACTGTTTTTT
cdr3_aa: CASSRSGGQGEKLFF
cdr3_length: 15
j_call: TRBJ1-4
d_call: TRBD1
clone_size: .
v_call: TRBV7-9

cdr3_nt: TGCGCCAGCAGCCCGACCTCCCCTGGTAGCGGGGGGGCTCAGGGCGGGGAGCTGTTTTTT
cdr3_aa: CASSPTSPGSGGAQGGELFF
cdr3_length: 20
j_call: TRBJ2-2
d_call: TRBD2
clone_size: .
v_call: TRBV5-1

cdr3_nt: TGTGCCAGCAGCCCATCAGGGGTAAGCGGGAAAGGCTACACCTTC
cdr3_aa: CASSPSGVSGKGYTF
cdr3_length: 15
j_call: TRBJ1-2
d_call: .
clone_size: .
v_call: TRBV7-2

cdr3_nt: TGTGCCAGCAGTTACTCGAGAAGGGGTACTGAAGCTTTCTTT
cdr3_aa: CASSYSRRGTEAFF
cdr3_length: 14
j_call: TRBJ1-1
d_call: .
clone_size: .
v_call: TRBV6-5

cdr3_nt: TGCAGTGCTAGGACAGACTATGGCTACACCTTC
cdr3_aa: CSARTDYGYTF
cdr3_length: 11
j_call: TRBJ1-2
d_call: .
clone_size: few
v_call: TRBV20-1

cdr3_nt: TGTGCCAGCAGCTCACCGGGAGACTACGAGCAGTACTTC
cdr3_aa: CASSSPGDYEQYF
cdr3_length: 13
j_call: TRBJ2-7
d_call: .
clone_size: .
v_call: TRBV5-4

cdr3_nt: TGTGCCAGCAAAACAGGGCCCGGGGAGCTGTTTTTT
cdr3_aa: CASKTGPGELFF
cdr3_length: 12
j_call: TRBJ2-2
d_call: .
clone_size: .
v_call: TRBV6-5

cdr3_nt: TGCGCCAGCACCGAGGGGGCAGCGAACACCGGGGAGCTGTTTTTT
cdr3_aa: CASTEGAANTGELFF
cdr3_length: 15
j_call: TRBJ2-2
d_call: TRBD1
clone_size: once
v_call: TRBV5-1

cdr3_nt: TGTGCCAGCAGTTTTTCCATGAACACTGAAGCTTTCTTT
cdr3_aa: CASSFSMNTEAFF
cdr3_length: 13
j_call: TRBJ1-1
d_call: .
clone_size: .
v_call: TRBV6-2/TRBV6-3

cdr3_nt: TGTGCCAGCAGCCCTAGAGGCAGGGTTAATAGTGGAGATACGCAGTATTTT
cdr3_aa: CASSPRGRVNSGDTQYF
cdr3_length: 17
j_call: TRBJ2-3
d_call: .
clone_size: .
v_call: TRBV7-2

cdr3_nt: TGCGCCAGCAGCCAAGTCCCGGGACAGCAACCGGGACAGTACTTC
cdr3_aa: CASSQVPGQQPGQYF
cdr3_length: 15
j_call: TRBJ2-7
d_call: TRBD1
clone_size: .
v_call: TRBV4-1

cdr3_nt: TGTGCCAGCAGCTTAGGAGCAGGCTCTGGGGCCAACGTCCTGACTTTC
cdr3_aa: CASSLGAGSGANVLTF
cdr3_length: 16
j_call: TRBJ2-6
d_call: .
clone_size: .
v_call: TRBV7-9